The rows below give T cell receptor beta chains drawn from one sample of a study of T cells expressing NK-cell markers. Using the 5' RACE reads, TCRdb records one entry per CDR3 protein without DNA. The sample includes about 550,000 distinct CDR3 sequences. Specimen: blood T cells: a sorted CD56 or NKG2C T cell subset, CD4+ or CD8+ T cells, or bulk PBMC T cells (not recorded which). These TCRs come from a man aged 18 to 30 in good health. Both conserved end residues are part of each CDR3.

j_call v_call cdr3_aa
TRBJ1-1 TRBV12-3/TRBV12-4 CASSYPDRGTEAFF
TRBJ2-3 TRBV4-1 CASSQDARADTQYF
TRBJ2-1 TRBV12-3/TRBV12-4 CASSRGSLREQFF
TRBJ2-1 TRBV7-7 CASSRTSGVYNEQFF
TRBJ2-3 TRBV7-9 CASSPPGQGPDTQYF
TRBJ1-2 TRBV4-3 CASSHGSGSAYGYTF
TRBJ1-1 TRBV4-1 CASSPGVLRSTEAFF
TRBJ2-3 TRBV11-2 CASSFTNGLPDTQYF
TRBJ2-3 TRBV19 CASSIFYRGGERELTDTQYF
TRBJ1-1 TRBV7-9 CASSSPSEPSTEAFF
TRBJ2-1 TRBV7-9 CASSSPLAGGPGEQFF
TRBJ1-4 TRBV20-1 CSASEGGGEKLFF
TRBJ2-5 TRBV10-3 CASGAGNLGETQYF
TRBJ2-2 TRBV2 CASLEDSGELFF
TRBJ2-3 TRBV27 CASSYRLAGASDTQYF
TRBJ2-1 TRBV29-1 CSVEDRRLNEQFF
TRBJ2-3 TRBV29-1 CSAGPPGGADTQYF
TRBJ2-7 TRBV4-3 CASSQAGPLAEQYF
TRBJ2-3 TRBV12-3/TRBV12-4 CASSLALMGHPRRIGDTQYF
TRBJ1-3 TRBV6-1 CASRGPGVASGNTIYF
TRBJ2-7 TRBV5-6 CASSLVDRSSYEQYF
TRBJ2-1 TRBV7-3 CASSLGNRGDEQFF